This is a list of T cell receptor beta chains from one sample in a study of cytomegalovirus exposure and HLA in healthy donors. Assay: immunoSEQ multiplex PCR; the TCRdb copy retains only in-frame clones and omits some. The table shows approximately 73,000 clones, with 75% occurring only once. The specimen was PBMCs. The receptors shown here come from a man aged 65 to 85 in good health and CMV-seronegative. Both conserved end residues are part of each CDR3. The D gene is left open where the match is weak. Not all rows give a size; the values are once, few, many and, for expanded clones, a class.

clone_size: few
d_call: .
j_call: TRBJ1-1
cdr3_length: 14
v_call: TRBV13
cdr3_aa: CASSKPGQNTEAFF
cdr3_nt: TGTGCCAGCAGCAAACCGGGACAGAACACTGAAGCTTTCTTT

clone_size: .
d_call: TRBD1
j_call: TRBJ1-6
cdr3_length: 16
v_call: TRBV7-2
cdr3_aa: CASSSQPGQPNSPLHF
cdr3_nt: TGTGCCAGCAGCTCCCAGCCGGGACAGCCTAATTCACCCCTCCACTTT

clone_size: .
d_call: TRBD2
j_call: TRBJ2-7
cdr3_length: 15
v_call: TRBV5-4
cdr3_aa: CASSSSGGAYHEQYF
cdr3_nt: TGTGCCAGCAGCTCTAGCGGGGGGGCCTACCACGAGCAGTACTTC

clone_size: .
d_call: .
j_call: TRBJ1-5
cdr3_length: 15
v_call: TRBV19
cdr3_aa: CASTEHRSGNQPQHF
cdr3_nt: TGTGCCAGTACCGAACACAGGTCCGGCAATCAGCCCCAGCATTTT

clone_size: .
d_call: .
j_call: TRBJ2-5
cdr3_length: 15
v_call: TRBV5-1
cdr3_aa: CASSAGTDGQETQYF
cdr3_nt: TGCGCCAGCAGCGCGGGGACGGACGGCCAAGAGACCCAGTACTTC

clone_size: once
d_call: TRBD1
j_call: TRBJ2-7
cdr3_length: 15
v_call: TRBV7-9
cdr3_aa: CASSHYRDRDYEQYF
cdr3_nt: TGTGCCAGCAGCCACTACCGGGACAGGGACTACGAGCAGTACTTC

clone_size: .
d_call: TRBD2
j_call: TRBJ2-1
cdr3_length: 14
v_call: TRBV4-1
cdr3_aa: CASSLGLAGFEQFF
cdr3_nt: TGCGCCAGCAGCCTCGGACTAGCGGGATTTGAGCAGTTCTTC

clone_size: .
d_call: TRBD2
j_call: TRBJ2-1
cdr3_length: 16
v_call: TRBV5-1
cdr3_aa: CASSLASTGGYNEQFF
cdr3_nt: TGCGCCAGCAGCTTGGCCAGTACGGGGGGTTACAATGAGCAGTTCTTC

clone_size: few
d_call: .
j_call: TRBJ1-5
cdr3_length: 14
v_call: TRBV6-5
cdr3_aa: CASGEVSGNQPQHF
cdr3_nt: TGTGCCAGCGGGGAGGTATCGGGCAATCAGCCCCAGCATTTT

clone_size: .
d_call: TRBD1
j_call: TRBJ1-2
cdr3_length: 14
v_call: TRBV5-1
cdr3_aa: CASSPDGTGDGYTF
cdr3_nt: TGCGCCAGCAGCCCAGATGGGACAGGGGATGGCTACACCTTC

clone_size: once
d_call: TRBD2
j_call: TRBJ2-3
cdr3_length: 13
v_call: TRBV2
cdr3_aa: CASRLAITDTQYF
cdr3_nt: TGTGCCAGCCGACTAGCGATCACAGATACGCAGTATTTT

clone_size: .
d_call: TRBD1
j_call: TRBJ2-7
cdr3_length: 17
v_call: TRBV10-1
cdr3_aa: CASPPRSRDSKSYEQYF
cdr3_nt: TGCGCCAGCCCCCCCCGAAGCCGGGACAGTAAATCCTACGAGCAGTACTTC

clone_size: .
d_call: .
j_call: TRBJ1-6
cdr3_length: 14
v_call: TRBV2
cdr3_aa: CASSDNGGSSPLHF
cdr3_nt: TGTGCCAGCAGTGATAACGGGGGAAGCTCACCCCTCCACTTT

clone_size: few
d_call: .
j_call: TRBJ1-5
cdr3_length: 19
v_call: TRBV18
cdr3_aa: CASSPFRWPSQGGNQPQHF
cdr3_nt: TGTGCCAGCTCACCATTCCGCTGGCCTTCTCAAGGGGGCAATCAGCCCCAGCATTTT

clone_size: .
d_call: .
j_call: TRBJ2-3
cdr3_length: 14
v_call: TRBV19
cdr3_aa: CASSSAPGTDTQYF
cdr3_nt: TGTGCCAGCTCTAGCGCCCCGGGCACAGATACGCAGTATTTT

clone_size: .
d_call: TRBD2
j_call: TRBJ2-1
cdr3_length: 16
v_call: TRBV7-2
cdr3_aa: CASSFSPGLPYNEQFF
cdr3_nt: TGTGCCAGCAGCTTTTCTCCGGGACTACCCTACAATGAGCAGTTCTTC

clone_size: .
d_call: .
j_call: TRBJ2-7
cdr3_length: 12
v_call: TRBV18
cdr3_aa: CASSPNTYEQYF
cdr3_nt: TGTGCCAGCTCACCAAACACCTACGAGCAGTACTTC

clone_size: .
d_call: TRBD1
j_call: TRBJ1-4
cdr3_length: 14
v_call: TRBV28
cdr3_aa: CASSPQGAFEKLFF
cdr3_nt: TGTGCCAGCAGCCCACAGGGGGCTTTTGAAAAACTGTTTTTT

clone_size: .
d_call: .
j_call: TRBJ2-2
cdr3_length: 15
v_call: TRBV7-6
cdr3_aa: CASSSRTANTGELFF
cdr3_nt: TGTGCCAGCAGCTCCCGGACAGCGAACACCGGGGAGCTGTTTTTT

clone_size: .
d_call: TRBD2
j_call: TRBJ2-7
cdr3_length: 16
v_call: TRBV7-9
cdr3_aa: CASSRLGAGGTCEQYF
cdr3_nt: TGTGCCAGCAGCCGACTTGGGGCGGGGGGGACGTGCGAGCAGTACTTC

clone_size: .
d_call: .
j_call: TRBJ1-3
cdr3_length: 16
v_call: TRBV4-1
cdr3_aa: CASSFSIGVSGNTIYF
cdr3_nt: TGCGCCAGCAGCTTCTCAATAGGGGTCTCTGGAAACACCATATATTTT

clone_size: .
d_call: TRBD1
j_call: TRBJ2-7
cdr3_length: 13
v_call: TRBV7-9
cdr3_aa: CASSFLTGDEQYF
cdr3_nt: TGTGCCAGCAGCTTCCTGACAGGGGACGAGCAGTACTTC

clone_size: .
d_call: TRBD1
j_call: TRBJ1-6
cdr3_length: 16
v_call: TRBV18
cdr3_aa: CASSPLGTGRDSPLHF
cdr3_nt: TGTGCCAGCTCACCACTTGGGACAGGGAGGGATTCACCCCTCCACTTT

clone_size: .
d_call: .
j_call: TRBJ2-6
cdr3_length: 17
v_call: TRBV11-2
cdr3_aa: CASSPDSDLSGANVLTF
cdr3_nt: TGTGCCAGCAGCCCGGACAGTGACCTCTCTGGGGCCAACGTCCTGACTTTC

clone_size: .
d_call: .
j_call: TRBJ2-1
cdr3_length: 12
v_call: TRBV7-2
cdr3_aa: CASSPDWNEQFF
cdr3_nt: TGTGCCAGCAGTCCGGACTGGAATGAGCAGTTCTTC

clone_size: .
d_call: .
j_call: TRBJ2-7
cdr3_length: 14
v_call: TRBV13
cdr3_aa: CASSLGQGRGEQYF
cdr3_nt: TGTGCCAGCAGCTTAGGACAGGGACGGGGCGAGCAGTACTTC

clone_size: .
d_call: .
j_call: TRBJ1-5
cdr3_length: 15
v_call: TRBV2
cdr3_aa: CASSKQDNSNQPQHF
cdr3_nt: TGTGCCAGCAGTAAACAGGATAATAGCAATCAGCCCCAGCATTTT

clone_size: .
d_call: .
j_call: TRBJ2-5
cdr3_length: 16
v_call: TRBV18
cdr3_aa: CASSPRQPGLQETQYF
cdr3_nt: TGTGCCAGCTCACCAAGACAGCCAGGCCTTCAAGAGACCCAGTACTTC

clone_size: .
d_call: .
j_call: TRBJ2-5
cdr3_length: 13
v_call: TRBV19
cdr3_aa: CASSPSSRETQYF
cdr3_nt: TGTGCCAGTAGCCCGAGTAGCCGGGAGACCCAGTACTTC

clone_size: once
d_call: TRBD2
j_call: TRBJ2-1
cdr3_length: 17
v_call: TRBV13
cdr3_aa: CASSSYSTSGSGDEQFF
cdr3_nt: TGTGCCAGCAGCTCCTACTCGACTAGCGGGAGTGGCGATGAGCAGTTCTTC

clone_size: .
d_call: .
j_call: TRBJ2-7
cdr3_length: 15
v_call: TRBV15
cdr3_aa: CATSRDRGSSYEQYF
cdr3_nt: TGTGCCACCAGCAGAGATCGTGGCAGTTCCTACGAGCAGTACTTC